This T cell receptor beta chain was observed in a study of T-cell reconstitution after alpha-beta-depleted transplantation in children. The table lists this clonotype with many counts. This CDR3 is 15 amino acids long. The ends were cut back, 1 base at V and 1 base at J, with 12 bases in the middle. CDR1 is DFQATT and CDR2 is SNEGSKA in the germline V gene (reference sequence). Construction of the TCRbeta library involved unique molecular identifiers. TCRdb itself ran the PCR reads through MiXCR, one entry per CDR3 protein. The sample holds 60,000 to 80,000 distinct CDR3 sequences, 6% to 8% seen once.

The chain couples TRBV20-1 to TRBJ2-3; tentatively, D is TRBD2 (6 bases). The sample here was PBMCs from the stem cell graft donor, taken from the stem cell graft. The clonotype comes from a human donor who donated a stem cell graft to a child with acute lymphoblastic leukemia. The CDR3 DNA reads TGCAGTGCTAGAGGGGGCGGGATGGGCACAGATACGCAGTATTTT. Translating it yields CSARGGGMGTDTQYF.